What follows describes a single TCR beta chain. Antigen specificity is unknown. Sequenced material consisted of expressed TCRB transcripts (all of the isolated RNA was reverse transcribed). TCRdb keeps only in-frame clones here, not all; method: immunoSEQ multiplex PCR. The sample holds over 40,000 clones; over 50% are singletons and the top ten take around 1.8%. Germline V gene sequence: CDR1 SEHNR, CDR2 FQNEAQ (reference sequence). The germline V and J ends were trimmed by 5 bases and 5 bases, with 15 bases remaining between them. CDR3 length: 15 residues. This entry belongs to a study of beta chain features in type 1 diabetes. Looking at the study overall: The study examined about 100,000,000 sorted cells across all samples. The study's findings and limits: There was a moderate but significant shortening of TCRB CDR3s in all four CD4+ subsets of Type 1 diabetes patients. No resolution was reached here on whether HLA type influences TCRB rearrangement.

The collection from each donor was one heparinised blood draw averaging roughly 100 mL. CD45RO/CCR7/CD25/CD127/CD95/CD27 staining was used to isolate CD4+ naive, central memory, regulatory and stem cell-like memory cells by sorting. This chain joins TRBV7-9 and TRBJ2-2, with D tentatively TRBD2 (6 bases). Material: Tregs from blood. This TCR was sampled from a man younger than 45 with type 1 diabetes. Some clones in this sample may be carry-over from other donors' samples. Written as DNA, the CDR3 is TGTGCCAGCAGCCCTCGGGCGGCGGGAACCGGGGAGCTGTTTTTT. As protein: CASSPRAAGTGELFF.